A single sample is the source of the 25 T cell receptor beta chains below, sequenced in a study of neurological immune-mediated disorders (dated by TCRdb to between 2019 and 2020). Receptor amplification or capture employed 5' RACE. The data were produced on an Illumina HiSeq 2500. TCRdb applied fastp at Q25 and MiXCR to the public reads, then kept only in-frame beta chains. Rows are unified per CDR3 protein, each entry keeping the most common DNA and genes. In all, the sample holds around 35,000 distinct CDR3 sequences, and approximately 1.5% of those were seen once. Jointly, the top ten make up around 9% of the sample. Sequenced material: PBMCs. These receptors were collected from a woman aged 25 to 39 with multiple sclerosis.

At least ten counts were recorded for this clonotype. The CDR3 sequence: CASSVGGGSTDTQYF. The CDR3, as DNA: TGTGCCAGCTCCGTCGGGGGAGGTAGCACAGATACGCAGTATTTT. The chain uses TRBV5-4 and TRBJ2-3; a possible D gene is TRBD2 (6 bases). The V gene lost 7 bases and the J gene lost 0 bases, with 15 bases spanning the gap. Germline V CDR1 and CDR2: SGHNT, YYREEE (reference sequence). The length of the CDR3 is 15 residues.

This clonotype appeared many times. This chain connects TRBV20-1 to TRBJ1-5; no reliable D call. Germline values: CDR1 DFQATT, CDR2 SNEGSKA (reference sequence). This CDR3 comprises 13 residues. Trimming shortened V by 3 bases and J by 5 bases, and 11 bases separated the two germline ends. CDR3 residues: CSASYAGDQPQHF. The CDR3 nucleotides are TGCAGTGCTAGTTACGCAGGCGATCAGCCCCAGCATTTT.

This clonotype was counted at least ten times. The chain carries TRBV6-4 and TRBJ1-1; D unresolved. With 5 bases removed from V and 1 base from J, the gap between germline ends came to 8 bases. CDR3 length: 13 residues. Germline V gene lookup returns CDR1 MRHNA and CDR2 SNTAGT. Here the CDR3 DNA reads TGTGCCAGCAGTAGAGGCACGAACACTGAAGCTTTCTTT. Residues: CASSRGTNTEAFF.

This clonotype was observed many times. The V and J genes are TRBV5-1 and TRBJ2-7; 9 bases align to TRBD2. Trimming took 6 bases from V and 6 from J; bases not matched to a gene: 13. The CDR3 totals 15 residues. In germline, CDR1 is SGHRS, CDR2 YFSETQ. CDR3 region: CASNPTGTSIAEQYF. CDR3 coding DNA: TGCGCCAGCAACCCGACCGGGACTAGCATCGCCGAGCAGTACTTC.

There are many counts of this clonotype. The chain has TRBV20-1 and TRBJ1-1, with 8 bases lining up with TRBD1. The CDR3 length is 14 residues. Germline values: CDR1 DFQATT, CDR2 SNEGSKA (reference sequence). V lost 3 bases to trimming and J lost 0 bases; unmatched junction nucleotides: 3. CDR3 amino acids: CSASDRGMNTEAFF. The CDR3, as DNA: TGCAGTGCTAGTGACAGGGGAATGAACACTGAAGCTTTCTTT.

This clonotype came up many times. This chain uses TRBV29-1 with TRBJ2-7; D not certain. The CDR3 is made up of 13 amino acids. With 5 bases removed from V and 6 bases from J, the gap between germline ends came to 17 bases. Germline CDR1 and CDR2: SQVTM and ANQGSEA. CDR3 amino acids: CSVTKGWPLEQYF. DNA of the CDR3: TGCAGCGTTACCAAAGGGTGGCCTCTCGAGCAGTACTTC.

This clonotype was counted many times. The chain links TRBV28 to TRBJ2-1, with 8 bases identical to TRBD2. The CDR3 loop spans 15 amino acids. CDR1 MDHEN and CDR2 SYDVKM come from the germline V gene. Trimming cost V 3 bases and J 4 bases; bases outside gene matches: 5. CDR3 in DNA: TGTGCCAGCAGTTTGCGCGGGGGGTCATACAATGAGCAGTTCTTC. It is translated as CASSLRGGSYNEQFF.

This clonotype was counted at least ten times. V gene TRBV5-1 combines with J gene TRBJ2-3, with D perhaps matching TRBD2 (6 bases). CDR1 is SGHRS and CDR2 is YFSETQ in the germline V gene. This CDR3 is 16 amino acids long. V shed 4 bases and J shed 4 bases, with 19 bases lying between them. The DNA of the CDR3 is TGCGCCAGCAGCCCCCAGACTAGTAGGGCGGCAGATACGCAGTATTTT. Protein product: CASSPQTSRAADTQYF. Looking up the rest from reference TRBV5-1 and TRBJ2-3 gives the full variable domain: KAGVTQTPRYLIKTRGQQVTLSCSPISGHRSVSWYQQTPGQGLQFLFEYFSETQRNKGNFPGRFSGRQFSNSRSEMNVSTLELGDSALYLCASSPQTSRAADTQYFGPGTRLTVL.

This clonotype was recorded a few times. CDR3: CASSPGRGEQYF. CDR3 sequence (DNA): TGTGCCAGCTCACCAGGGAGGGGCGAGCAGTACTTC. V and J are TRBV18 and TRBJ2-7, with TRBD2 matching over 7 bases. Germline loops: CDR1 KGHSH, CDR2 LQKENI. After removal of 2 bases from V and 6 bases from J, the junction contained 1 base not matched to a gene. This CDR3 region has 12 residues.

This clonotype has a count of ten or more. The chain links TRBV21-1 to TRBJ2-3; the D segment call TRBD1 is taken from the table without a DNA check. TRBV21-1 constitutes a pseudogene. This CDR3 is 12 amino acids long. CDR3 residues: CARPFGGDTQYF. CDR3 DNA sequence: TGTGCCAGGCCCTTCGGGGGGGATACGCAGTATTTT.

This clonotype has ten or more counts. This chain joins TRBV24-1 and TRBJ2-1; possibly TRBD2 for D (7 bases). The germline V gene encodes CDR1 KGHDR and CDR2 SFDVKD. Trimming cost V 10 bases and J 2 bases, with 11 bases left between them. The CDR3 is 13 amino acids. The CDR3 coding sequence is TGTGCCACGCGGGGGCCCACCTACAATGAGCAGTTCTTC. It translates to CATRGPTYNEQFF.

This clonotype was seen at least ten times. CDR3 in amino acids: CASSTGGNEKLFF. Here the CDR3 DNA reads TGTGCCAGCAGTACAGGGGGAAATGAAAAACTGTTTTTT. The chain joins TRBV28 to TRBJ1-4, with 8 bases fitting TRBD1. The CDR3 extends over 13 amino acids. V shed 5 bases and J 5 bases; nucleotides not matched to a gene: 1. The germline gives CDR1 MDHEN, CDR2 SYDVKM.

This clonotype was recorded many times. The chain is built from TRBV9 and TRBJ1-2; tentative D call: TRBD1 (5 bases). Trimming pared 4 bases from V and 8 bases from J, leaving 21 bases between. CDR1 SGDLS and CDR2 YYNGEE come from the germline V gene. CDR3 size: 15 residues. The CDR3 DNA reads TGTGCCAGCAGCATGGCCCCGGACACCTCCGGCGGCTACACCTTC. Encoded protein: CASSMAPDTSGGYTF.

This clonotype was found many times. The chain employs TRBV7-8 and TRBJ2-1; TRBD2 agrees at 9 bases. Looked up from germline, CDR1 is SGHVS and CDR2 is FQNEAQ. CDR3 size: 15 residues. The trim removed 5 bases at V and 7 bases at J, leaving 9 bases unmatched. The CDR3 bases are TGTGCCAGCAGCCCTCTAGCGGGGCGGGGGAATGAGCAGTTCTTC. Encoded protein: CASSPLAGRGNEQFF.

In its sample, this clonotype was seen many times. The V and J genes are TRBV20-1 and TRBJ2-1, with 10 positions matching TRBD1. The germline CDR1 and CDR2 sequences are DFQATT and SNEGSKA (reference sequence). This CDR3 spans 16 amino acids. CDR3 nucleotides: TGCACTCCGGGACAGGGGCCATTACGCCCCTACAATGAGCAGTTCTTC. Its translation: CTPGQGPLRPYNEQFF.

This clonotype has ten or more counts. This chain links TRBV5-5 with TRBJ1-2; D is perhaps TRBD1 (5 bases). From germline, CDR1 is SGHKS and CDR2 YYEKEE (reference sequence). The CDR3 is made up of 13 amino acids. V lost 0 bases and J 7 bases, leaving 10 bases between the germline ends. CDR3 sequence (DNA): TGTGCCAGCAGCTTGGATCAAAGGGGTGGCTACACCTTC. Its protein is CASSLDQRGGYTF.

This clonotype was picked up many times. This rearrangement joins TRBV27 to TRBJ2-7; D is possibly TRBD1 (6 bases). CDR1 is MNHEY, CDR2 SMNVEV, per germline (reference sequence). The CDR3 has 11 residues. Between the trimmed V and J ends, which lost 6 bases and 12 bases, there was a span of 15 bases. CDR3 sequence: CASSPAGTRYF. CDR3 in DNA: TGTGCCAGCAGCCCTGCCGGGACACGGTACTTC.

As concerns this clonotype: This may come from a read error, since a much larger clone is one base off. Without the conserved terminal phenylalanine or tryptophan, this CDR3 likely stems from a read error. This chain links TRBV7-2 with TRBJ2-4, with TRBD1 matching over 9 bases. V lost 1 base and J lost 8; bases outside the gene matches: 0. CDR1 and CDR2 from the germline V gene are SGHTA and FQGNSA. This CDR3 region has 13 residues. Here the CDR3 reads CASSLGTGDIQYC. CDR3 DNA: TGTGCCAGCAGCTTAGGGACAGGGGACATTCAGTACTGC.

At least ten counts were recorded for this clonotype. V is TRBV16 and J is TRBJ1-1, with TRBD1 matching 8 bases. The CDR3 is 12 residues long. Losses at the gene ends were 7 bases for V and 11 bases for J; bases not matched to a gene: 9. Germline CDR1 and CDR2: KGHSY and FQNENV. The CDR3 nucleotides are TGTGCCAGCACCCCAGGGGGCGACGAGGCTTTCTTT. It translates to CASTPGGDEAFF.

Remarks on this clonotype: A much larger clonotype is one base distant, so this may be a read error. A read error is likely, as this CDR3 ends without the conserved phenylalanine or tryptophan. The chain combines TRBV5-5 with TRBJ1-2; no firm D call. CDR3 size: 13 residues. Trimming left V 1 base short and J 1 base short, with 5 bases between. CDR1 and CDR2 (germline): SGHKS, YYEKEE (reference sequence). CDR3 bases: TGTGCCAGCAGCTTGCGACTTAACTATGGCTACACCATC. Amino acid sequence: CASSLRLNYGYTI.

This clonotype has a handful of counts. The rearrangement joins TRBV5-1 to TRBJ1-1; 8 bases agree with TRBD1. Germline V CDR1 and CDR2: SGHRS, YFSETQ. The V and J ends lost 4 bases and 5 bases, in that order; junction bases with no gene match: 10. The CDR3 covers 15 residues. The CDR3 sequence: CASSRDQGARTEAFF. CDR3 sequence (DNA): TGCGCCAGCAGCCGAGATCAGGGGGCGAGGACTGAAGCTTTCTTT. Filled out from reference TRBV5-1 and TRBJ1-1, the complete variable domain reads KAGVTQTPRYLIKTRGQQVTLSCSPISGHRSVSWYQQTPGQGLQFLFEYFSETQRNKGNFPGRFSGRQFSNSRSEMNVSTLELGDSALYLCASSRDQGARTEAFFGQGTRLTVV.

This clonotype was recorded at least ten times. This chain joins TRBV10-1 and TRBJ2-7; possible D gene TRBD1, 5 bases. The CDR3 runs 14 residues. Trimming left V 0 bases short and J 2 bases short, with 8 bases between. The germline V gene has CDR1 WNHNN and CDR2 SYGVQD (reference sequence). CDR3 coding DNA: TGCGCCAGCAGTGAGTCGGGGCAGCCCTACGAGCAGTACTTC. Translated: CASSESGQPYEQYF.

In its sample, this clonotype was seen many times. CDR3 region: CASSPEGVLAGVEQYF. In DNA, the CDR3 is TGTGCCAGCAGTCCCGAGGGGGTACTAGCGGGGGTAGAGCAGTACTTC. The J gene is TRBJ2-7, the V gene TRBV6-1; 11 bases agree with TRBD2. This CDR3 spans 16 amino acids. The V gene's germline CDR1 is MNHNS and CDR2 SASEGT. V shed 5 bases, J shed 7 bases, and the junction held 13 bases outside the gene matches.

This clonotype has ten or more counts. CDR3 region: CASSYASGPAYEQYF. DNA of the CDR3: TGTGCCAGCAGTTACGCGAGCGGGCCAGCGTACGAGCAGTACTTC. The V gene is TRBV6-2 or TRBV6-3, the J gene TRBJ2-7; possibly TRBD2 for D (6 bases). This CDR3 comprises 15 residues. The V gene lost 2 bases and the J gene lost 4 bases, with 15 bases spanning the gap. Germline CDR1 is MNHEY and CDR2 is SVGEGT.

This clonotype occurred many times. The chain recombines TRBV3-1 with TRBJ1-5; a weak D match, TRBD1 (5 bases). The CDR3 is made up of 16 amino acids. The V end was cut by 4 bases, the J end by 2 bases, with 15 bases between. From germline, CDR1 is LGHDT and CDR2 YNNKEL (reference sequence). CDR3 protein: CASSPTHRGGNQPQHF. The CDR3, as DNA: TGTGCCAGCAGCCCAACACACAGAGGGGGCAATCAGCCCCAGCATTTT.